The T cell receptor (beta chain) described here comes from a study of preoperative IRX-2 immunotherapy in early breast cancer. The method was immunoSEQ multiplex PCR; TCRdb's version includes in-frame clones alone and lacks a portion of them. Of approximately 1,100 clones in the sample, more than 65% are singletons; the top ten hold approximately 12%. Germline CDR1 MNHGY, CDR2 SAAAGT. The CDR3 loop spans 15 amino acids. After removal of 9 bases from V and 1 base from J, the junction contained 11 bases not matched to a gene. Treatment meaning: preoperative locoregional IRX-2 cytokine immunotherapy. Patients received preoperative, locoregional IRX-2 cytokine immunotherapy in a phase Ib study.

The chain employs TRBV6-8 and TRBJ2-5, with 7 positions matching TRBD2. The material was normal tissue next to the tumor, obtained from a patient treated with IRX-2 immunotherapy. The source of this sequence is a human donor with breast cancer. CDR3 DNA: TGTGCCAGTCTAGCCGTTAGCGGGCCCCAAGAGACCCAGTACTTC. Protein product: CASLAVSGPQETQYF.